Described below is a single TCR beta chain sequence and its context. Its specificity is unknown. Trimming shortened V by 7 bases and J by 5 bases, and 14 bases separated the two germline ends. This CDR3 comprises 13 residues. From germline, CDR1 is SGHTA and CDR2 FQGNSA. The TCR beta cDNA libraries carried unique molecular identifiers. Between about 1 and 11 million T cells gave rise to around 500,000 cDNA molecules. MiXCR, run by TCRdb on the PCR reads, gives a single entry per CDR3 protein. This table holds fewer than 850,000 distinct CDR3 sequences, under 60% found once. This specimen belongs to a study of post-analysis software for immune sequencing data. The study's findings and limits: Samples made in the same batch grouped tightly together by F measure. Controls showed lower frequencies than patients for roughly 5 TRBV segments, and TRBV5-6, TRBV5-1 and TRBV20-1 were among these.

This clonotype was sampled from a girl aged 5 to 17 with multiple sclerosis. Sample: blood. The chain links TRBV7-2 to TRBJ2-5, with D possibly TRBD1 on 6 matching bases. As DNA, the CDR3 is TGTGCCAGCAAGTCCAGGGGCCGGGAGACCCAGTACTTC. Translating it yields CASKSRGRETQYF.